A selection of T cell receptor beta chains follows, all from one sample in a study of T cell changes during pregnancy in multiple sclerosis. TCRdb keeps only in-frame clones here, not all; method: immunoSEQ multiplex PCR. The sample lists 30,000 to 45,000 clones; around 92% were seen once. Material: PBMCs (not recorded whether the cells were cultured). These receptor sequences come from a female donor with multiple sclerosis, enrolled in a pregnancy study. CDR3s leave out the opening cysteine and the closing phenylalanine or tryptophan. D genes are given only for firm matches.

V gene | D gene | CDR3 protein
TRBV30 | TRBD1 | ASDRGRREKLF
TRBV5-1 | TRBD1 | ASSAWDSSSYEQY
TRBV11-1 | TRBD1 | ASSLGTGDTGELF
TRBV13 | TRBD1 | ASSPRTGVTYEQY
TRBV6-1 | . | ASSDPGPSGANVLT
TRBV13 | TRBD2 | ASSLVDWREFNEQF
TRBV12-5 | . | ASSPPSTDTQY
TRBV7-9 | . | ASSFEVAEQY
TRBV10-3 | . | AISKAPDHLNTEAF
TRBV28 | . | ASSPGLTQQY
TRBV27 | . | ASSSPPPDRERETQY
TRBV2 | . | ASYHSTGELF
TRBV19 | . | AGDPQFLSAQY
TRBV27 | . | ASSLGAGDTEAF
TRBV5-6 | . | ASSLDGVGGETQY
TRBV6-5 | TRBD1 | ASSPTQGASGELF
TRBV27 | . | ASETRLGGAHEQF
TRBV27 | TRBD1 | ASSFSIRDRGQNIQY
TRBV7-8 | . | ASSLEGRYTEAF
TRBV19 | . | ASSIVGDPYEQY
TRBV6-5 | . | ASGGAGISYEQY
TRBV6-1 | . | ASTMDSENTEAF
TRBV10-1 | . | ASSRDETYGYT
TRBV7-2 | TRBD2 | ASSRTSGITDTQY
TRBV4-1 | TRBD2 | ASSLTGTSIDEQF
TRBV5-1 | TRBD1 | ASSLGTGGTGEQF
TRBV6-6 | TRBD1 | ASSYSTGDTEAF
TRBV10-1 | . | ASSDLPGFTYEQY
TRBV5-6 | TRBD1 | ASSLTIRDRIYEQY
TRBV10-2 | . | ATSLHSGEEKLF
TRBV7-9 | . | ASSVYGGGVSYEKLF
TRBV19 | . | ASSPLEGWAKEDTQY
TRBV7-2 | . | ASSFSQSSYNEQF
TRBV28 | TRBD2 | ASSFLLAEAYNEQF
TRBV5-1 | TRBD1 | ASSLTGQGLGYT
TRBV6-1 | . | ASSELPPAPSGNTIY
TRBV7-2 | . | ASRPQGKGAKNIQY
TRBV30 | TRBD1 | AWSGDSGTGELF
TRBV2 | TRBD1 | ASSPRTGLPDTQY
TRBV28 | TRBD2 | ASTAGTSETYEQY
TRBV19 | . | ASRAPGRDNQPQH
TRBV27 | . | ASSGRWRDGTDTQY
TRBV27 | . | ASSPSWGGLSYEQY
TRBV28 | . | ASSLEGPGNTIY
TRBV5-1 | . | ASSLSDALYEQY
TRBV25-1 | . | ASSEYRLDNEQF